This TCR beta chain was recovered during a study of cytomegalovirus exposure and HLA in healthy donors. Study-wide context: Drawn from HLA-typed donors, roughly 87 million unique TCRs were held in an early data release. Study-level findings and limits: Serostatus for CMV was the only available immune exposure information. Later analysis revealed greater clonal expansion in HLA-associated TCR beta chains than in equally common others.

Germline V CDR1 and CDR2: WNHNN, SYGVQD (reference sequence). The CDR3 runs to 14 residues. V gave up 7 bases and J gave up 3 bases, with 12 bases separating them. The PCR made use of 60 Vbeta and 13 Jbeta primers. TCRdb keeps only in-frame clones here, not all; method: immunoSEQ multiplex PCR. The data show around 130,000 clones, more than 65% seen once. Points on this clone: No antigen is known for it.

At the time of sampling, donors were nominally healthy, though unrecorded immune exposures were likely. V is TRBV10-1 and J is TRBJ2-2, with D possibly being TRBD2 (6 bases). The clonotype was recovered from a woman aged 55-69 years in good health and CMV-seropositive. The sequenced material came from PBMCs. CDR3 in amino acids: CASTPGGDTGELFF. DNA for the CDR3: TGCGCCAGCACCCCCGGAGGGGACACCGGGGAGCTGTTTTTT.